The source of this T cell receptor beta chain is a study of Tregs in tolerant kidney transplant recipients. The overall study: The nonmyeloablative bone marrow transplants came from related graft donors, with transient mixed chimerism.

CDR1 is SNHLY, CDR2 FYNNEI, per germline. The J segment lost 3 bases and the V segment lost 7 bases, leaving 11 bases of the junction unmatched. The CDR3 contains 15 residues. Some clones are missing from TCRdb's copy, which holds only in-frame ones; the method was immunoSEQ multiplex PCR. Found here are tens of thousands of clones, roughly nine tenths of them singletons; the top ten hold about 0.37%. Unstimulated regulatory T cells (CD4+CD25+CD127-), CD4+CD25- non-regulatory cells, CD4 and CD8 cells were FACS-sorted from thawed PBMCs. The receptor was isolated from a human donor who received a combined kidney and bone marrow transplant. The specimen comprised CD4+ T cells from blood, sampled before the transplant. This rearrangement joins TRBV2 to TRBJ1-2, with TRBD1 matching over 7 bases. The CDR3 sequence: CASNLDRAVDYGYTF. Written as DNA, the CDR3 is TGTGCCAGCAACTTAGACAGGGCGGTTGACTATGGCTACACCTTC. The full variable domain, rest sourced from reference TRBV2 and TRBJ1-2, is EPEVTQTPSHQVTQMGQEVILRCVPISNHLYFYWYRQILGQKVEFLVSFYNNEISEKSEIFDDQFSVERPDGSNFTLKIRSTKLEDSAMYFCASNLDRAVDYGYTFGSGTRLTVV.